The T cell receptor beta chain described here comes from a study of blood T cells in healthy people across ages. Overall study results and limits: Because sorting was not performed, PBMCs prevented conclusive naive versus antigen-experienced comparison.

It was with a sample-barcoded 5' primer and a J-beta primer mix that a second PCR of roughly 7 to 12 cycles was run. TCRdb re-called the 5' RACE reads through MiXCR, storing one row per CDR3 protein. The table shows about 830,000 distinct CDR3 sequences, with 55% to 65% occurring only once. Remarks on this clonotype: The antigen is not known.

The CDR3 extends over 15 amino acids. The germline gives CDR1 LGHNA, CDR2 YNFKEQ. This chain links TRBV4-2 with TRBJ2-7; 7 nucleotides agree with TRBD1. The J call may be mistaken, given a closer DNA end match to TRBJ2-5. Sequences were obtained from blood. This sequence originates from a man aged 25-40 years in good health. The CDR3 here is CASSQNSQGDETQYF. The CDR3 DNA is TGTGCCAGCAGCCAAAACTCTCAGGGGGACGAGACCCAGTACTTC.